The present T cell receptor beta chain was sequenced within a study of blood T cell repertoires in COVID-19. The CDR3 is made up of 14 amino acids. CDR1 and CDR2 from the germline V gene are SGHAT and FQNNGV. The V end was cut by 1 base, the J end by 2 bases, with 9 bases between. TCRdb keeps only in-frame clones here, not all; method: immunoSEQ multiplex PCR. Among 80,000 or so clones listed, approximately 86% were seen once. Sample: peripheral blood. The origin of this receptor is a woman aged 60 to 75 with acute or convalescent COVID-19. V and J are TRBV11-2 and TRBJ2-7, with D maybe TRBD2 (6 bases). The chain's CDR3 is CASSLVRGTYEQYF. The CDR3 bases are TGTGCCAGCAGCTTAGTTCGGGGGACCTACGAGCAGTACTTC.